This T cell receptor beta chain derives from a study of PD-L1 blockade in urothelial cancer. Study as a whole: Patients began atezolizumab, 1,200 mg intravenously every 3 weeks, at some point between 2012 and 2014. Blood analysis was done at 3 weeks (second dose) and 6 weeks after treatment began. The study recovered a median of approximately 150,000 T cells per blood sample.

The table came from immunoSEQ multiplex PCR; TCRdb's copy has only in-frame clones and leaves some out. The sample has around 40,000 clones, approximately 93% seen once. Time point reported: pretreatment peripheral blood. Sampling of each patient yielded between 1 and 8 specimens, collected pretreatment and on-treatment. V was pared by 1 base and J by 2 bases, with 1 base of the junction left unmatched. There are 14 residues in the CDR3. Germline V lookup: CDR1 MDHEN, CDR2 SYDVKM. The chain carries TRBV28 and TRBJ2-5, with 7 bases lining up with TRBD1. The material was PBMCs, obtained around atezolizumab (anti-PD-L1) treatment. The receptor was derived from a woman aged 55-70 years with urothelial cancer. The CDR3 DNA is TGTGCCAGCAGTTTATCAGGGGGACAAGAGACCCAGTACTTC. It codes for CASSLSGGQETQYF.